The 32 T cell receptor beta chains below all came from one sample that was sequenced in a study of regulatory T cells in long-lasting Graves disease. The TCR beta library used iRepertoire HTBI primers with Arm-PCR amplification of CDR3. TCRdb processed the multiplex PCR reads anew with MiXCR; each CDR3 protein has one entry. The sample carries under 500,000 distinct CDR3 sequences, roughly 15% recorded once. Noted time point: newly diagnosed GD, antithyroid drugs for less than 3 months. The TCR library was made from RNA that had been extracted from PBMCs in TRIzol. In addition, the sample was reused for a study of T cells in Graves' hyperthyroidism and ophthalmopathy.

Material: peripheral blood mononuclear cells (PBMCs), obtained at new diagnosis, from a patient treated with antithyroid drugs. The receptors stem from a woman in her 30s with Graves disease.

This clonotype was detected many times. V and J are TRBV7-9 and TRBJ1-2; the match to TRBD1 covers 9 bases. The CDR3 loop spans 14 amino acids. Per the germline V gene, CDR1 is SEHNR and CDR2 is FQNEAQ (reference sequence). V trimming: 8 bases; J trimming: 9 bases; junction bases outside the gene matches: 13. The CDR3 is CASGVYRGPGSYTF. In nucleotides, the CDR3 is TGTGCCAGCGGTGTTTACAGGGGGCCGGGGAGCTACACCTTC.

This clonotype was detected many times. This chain links TRBV28 with TRBJ2-1; weak D call: TRBD2 (5 bases). In germline, CDR1 is MDHEN, CDR2 SYDVKM. V was cut by 8 bases and J by 8 bases, with 19 bases left in between. The CDR3 length is 14 residues. The CDR3 DNA is TGTGCCAGCCTGGACTCCCCCGGGCGCGATGAGCAGTTCTTC. Translated, it gives CASLDSPGRDEQFF.

There are many counts of this clonotype. The V call is TRBV29-1, the J call TRBJ1-1; a weak D match, TRBD1 (5 bases). CDR3 length: 13 residues. Germline CDR1 reads SQVTM; CDR2 reads ANQGSEA. V was trimmed by 3 bases and J by 0 bases, leaving 8 bases between them. This chain's CDR3 is CSVEGVMNTEAFF. Written as DNA, the CDR3 is TGCAGCGTTGAGGGGGTTATGAACACTGAAGCTTTCTTT.

This chain connects TRBV3-1 to TRBJ2-1; D is possibly TRBD1 (6 bases). Trimming cost V 5 bases and J 8 bases, with 13 bases left between them. The CDR3 has 13 residues. The germline CDR1 and CDR2 sequences are LGHDT and YNNKEL (reference sequence). The CDR3 region is CASSAGAGDEQFF. The DNA of the CDR3 is TGTGCCAGCAGCGCAGGGGCCGGTGATGAGCAGTTCTTC.

This chain links TRBV11-3 with TRBJ2-1; D is uncertain. The V end lost 5 bases, the J end lost 0 bases, and 11 bases lay between the germline ends. Germline V CDR1 and CDR2: SGHNT, YENEEA. The CDR3 is 15 residues long. Here the CDR3 reads CASSIGYASYNEQFF. The DNA of the CDR3 is TGTGCCAGCAGCATAGGGTACGCCTCCTACAATGAGCAGTTCTTC.

This clonotype was observed at least ten times. This chain links TRBV5-1 with TRBJ2-1; a weak D match, TRBD1 (5 bases). The CDR3 covers 13 residues. V lost 0 bases and J 10 bases, leaving 11 bases between the germline ends. Germline-derived CDR1 and CDR2 are SGHRS and YFSETQ. Written as DNA, the CDR3 is TGCGCCAGCAGCTTGGGGGGCTGGAAGGAGCAGTTCTTC. It translates to CASSLGGWKEQFF.

This clonotype was recorded many times. This chain connects TRBV7-6 to TRBJ2-5; D perhaps matches TRBD1 (5 bases). This CDR3 has 15 amino acids. V lost 8 bases to trimming and J lost 4 bases, with 20 bases between them. Germline values: CDR1 SGHVS, CDR2 FNYEAQ. DNA for the CDR3: TGTGCCAGCCTACCGGACATTTATAAGAGAGAGACCCAGTACTTC. Encoded protein: CASLPDIYKRETQYF.

This clonotype has at least ten counts. The chain employs TRBV7-6 and TRBJ2-5, with D perhaps TRBD1 or TRBD2 (5 bases each). CDR3 length equals 14 residues. Germline loops: CDR1 SGHVS, CDR2 FNYEAQ. V lost 3 bases, J lost 5 bases, and 13 bases lay in between. In DNA, the CDR3 is TGTGCCAGCAGCTTCACTCTAGAGGGGGAGACCCAGTACTTC. Translation: CASSFTLEGETQYF.

This sequence joins TRBV4-2 and TRBJ1-5, with D possibly matching TRBD1 (6 bases). The germline CDR1 and CDR2 sequences are LGHNA and YNFKEQ. Trimming pared 0 bases from V and 5 bases from J, leaving 11 bases between. The CDR3 totals 15 residues. The CDR3 DNA follows: TGTGCCAGCAGCCAAGAGGGGGCCAGAGATCAGCCCCAGCATTTT. Its translation is CASSQEGARDQPQHF.

The sample holds many counts of this clonotype. The genes are TRBV30 and TRBJ1-2; D might be TRBD1 (5 bases). CDR1 and CDR2 (germline): GTSNPN, SVGIG (reference sequence). This CDR3 spans 14 amino acids. V was shortened by 0 bases and J by 2 bases, with 10 bases between the two germline ends. Here the CDR3 reads CAWSVLGANYGYTF. In nucleotides, the CDR3 is TGTGCCTGGAGTGTACTAGGGGCCAACTATGGCTACACCTTC.

This clonotype was found a few times. The V call is TRBV12-3 or TRBV12-4, the J call TRBJ1-5; 9 positions agree with TRBD1. The CDR3 has 16 residues. Trimming cost V 2 bases and J 2 bases; bases outside gene matches: 4. The CDR3 nucleotides read TGTGCCAGCAGTTTAAGGAGGACAGGGGGCAATCAGCCCCAGCATTTT. Residues: CASSLRRTGGNQPQHF.

This clonotype was seen more than once but under ten times. The V gene is TRBV28, the J gene TRBJ2-7; 8 positions agree with TRBD1. V shed 3 bases, J shed 6 bases, and the junction held 7 bases outside the gene matches. CDR3 size: 14 residues. The germline CDR1 and CDR2 sequences are MDHEN and SYDVKM. The DNA for the CDR3 is TGTGCCAGCAGTTTCGGGGGCAGGGGGCGCGAGCAGTACTTC. Translated, it gives CASSFGGRGREQYF.

The genes are TRBV20-1 and TRBJ2-1; 8 bases match TRBD2. Germline CDR1 reads DFQATT; CDR2 reads SNEGSKA (reference sequence). This CDR3 is built from 9 residues. The CDR3 reads CSGGGGQFF. Here the CDR3 DNA reads TGCAGCGGGGGGGGAGGACAGTTCTTC.

This clonotype showed up just a few times. A much larger clone is a single base away; this may be a read error. The chain is built from TRBV7-9 and TRBJ2-1; D is undetermined. The V gene lost 1 base and the J gene lost 5 bases, with 3 bases spanning the gap. The germline V gene encodes CDR1 SEHNR and CDR2 FQNEAQ (reference sequence). The CDR3 is 12 residues long. For the CDR3, the DNA is TGTGCCAGCAGCTTAGAGAACAATGAGCAGTTCTTC. Amino acid sequence: CASSLENNEQFF.

This clonotype was observed many times. The chain links TRBV5-6 to TRBJ2-1; D assignment may be TRBD1 or TRBD2 (5 bases each). The germline CDR1 and CDR2 sequences are SGHDT and YYEEEE. This CDR3 is built from 15 residues. V lost 3 bases to trimming and J lost 2 bases, with 12 bases between them. This chain's CDR3 is CASSSPGTPYNEQFF. The DNA of the CDR3 is TGTGCCAGCAGCTCCCCCGGGACGCCCTACAATGAGCAGTTCTTC.

Ten or more counts support this clonotype. This chain links TRBV20-1 with TRBJ1-1; no clear D gene. The CDR3 has 11 residues. The germline V gene has CDR1 DFQATT and CDR2 SNEGSKA (reference sequence). The chain's CDR3 is CTGKLNTEAFF. CDR3 in DNA: TGCACCGGGAAGTTGAACACTGAAGCTTTCTTT.

This clonotype was seen only a few times. The CDR3 spells CASGSGRAEQFF. The CDR3 DNA follows: TGTGCTAGTGGTTCGGGAAGAGCAGAGCAGTTCTTC. This chain links TRBV12-5 with TRBJ2-1; D is perhaps TRBD2 (5 bases). This CDR3 spans 12 amino acids. Per the germline V gene, CDR1 is LGHNT and CDR2 is FRNRAP. Trimming shortened V by 4 bases and J by 10 bases, and 11 bases separated the two germline ends.

The CDR3 DNA reads TGCGCCAGCTCCCGGGGGGGACCGTACCAAGAGACCCAGTACTTC. Residues: CASSRGGPYQETQYF. The chain links TRBV5-1 to TRBJ2-5, with 8 bases aligning to TRBD2. Germline V lookup: CDR1 SGHRS, CDR2 YFSETQ. V gave up 7 bases and J gave up 0 bases; unmatched junction bases: 8. The length of the CDR3 is 15 residues.

This clonotype has a count of ten or more. The gene calls are TRBV11-2 and TRBJ1-4; D is ambiguous. V shed 4 bases and J shed 10 bases, with 7 bases lying between them. Germline-derived CDR1 and CDR2 are SGHAT and FQNNGV. The CDR3 runs to 11 residues. CDR3 sequence: CASSSTGKLFF. Here the CDR3 DNA reads TGTGCCAGCAGCTCCACTGGAAAACTGTTTTTT.

The chain links TRBV6-2 or TRBV6-3 to TRBJ1-5; TRBD1 agrees at 11 bases. Looked up from germline, CDR1 is MNHEY and CDR2 is SVGEGT. CDR3 length equals 15 residues. With 2 bases clipped from V and 6 bases from J, the junction kept 3 bases outside the gene matches. CDR3 bases: TGTGCCAGCAGTTACGGACAGGGGGCTAGTCAGCCCCAGCATTTT. It yields the protein CASSYGQGASQPQHF.

This clonotype was seen repeatedly, ten times or more. The chain combines TRBV2 with TRBJ1-1; D unclear. V lost 0 bases to trimming and J lost 3 bases, with 11 bases between them. This CDR3 comprises 15 residues. The V gene's germline CDR1 is SNHLY and CDR2 FYNNEI. The CDR3 DNA reads as TGTGCCAGCAGTGAAGCGCCAGGACCTGACACTGAAGCTTTCTTT. Protein: CASSEAPGPDTEAFF.

CDR3 in DNA: TGTGCCAGCAGTTATTCGCTAGCCCCAGACGGAACAATGAACACTGAAGCTTTCTTT. The encoded protein is CASSYSLAPDGTMNTEAFF. The chain recombines TRBV6-9 with TRBJ1-1; D uncertain. The CDR3 has 19 residues. CDR1 and CDR2 (germline): MNHGY, SVAAGI. Trimming left V 0 bases short and J 0 bases short, with 20 bases between.

This clonotype was counted only a few times. The V gene is TRBV28, the J gene TRBJ1-3; 9 bases fit TRBD1. CDR1 MDHEN and CDR2 SYDVKM come from the germline V gene. The ends lost 6 bases at V and 8 bases at J; junction bases unmatched: 5. The CDR3 is 13 amino acids. CDR3 bases: TGTGCCAGCAGGGGACAGGGAGGCGACACCATATATTTT. This encodes CASRGQGGDTIYF.

J is TRBJ2-1 and V is TRBV19; 14 bases align to TRBD2. The germline gives CDR1 LNHDA, CDR2 SQIVND (reference sequence). Germline trimming cut 9 bases from V and 9 bases from J; bases unmatched to any gene: 16. The CDR3 has 17 residues. The CDR3 region is CASSLSGTSGSRVEQFF. The CDR3 DNA is TGTGCCAGCAGCTTATCCGGGACTAGCGGGAGTAGGGTTGAGCAGTTCTTC.

This clonotype was observed at least ten times. The J gene is TRBJ2-3, the V gene TRBV27, with D perhaps TRBD2 (5 bases). With 3 bases removed from V and 0 bases from J, the gap between germline ends came to 10 bases. The CDR3 loop spans 15 amino acids. CDR1 MNHEY and CDR2 SMNVEV come from the germline V gene (reference sequence). The CDR3 DNA is TGTGCCAGCAGTTTCGCCCCGGGAAGCACAGATACGCAGTATTTT. This translates into CASSFAPGSTDTQYF.

Ten or more counts support this clonotype. This rearrangement joins TRBV20-1 to TRBJ1-1; D is unclear. The ends were cut back, 7 bases at V and 2 bases at J, with 8 bases in the middle. There are 11 residues in the CDR3. Germline CDR1 DFQATT, CDR2 SNEGSKA (reference sequence). The CDR3: CSGEGNTEAFF. CDR3 nucleotide sequence: TGCAGTGGGGAGGGAAACACTGAAGCTTTCTTT.

The J gene is TRBJ2-7, the V gene TRBV9, with a possible D match to TRBD2 (5 bases). Germline assignment: CDR1 SGDLS and CDR2 YYNGEE. V dropped 0 bases and J dropped 2 bases, with 15 bases sitting between them. This CDR3 is 16 amino acids long. The CDR3 sequence is CASSVGGFPRTYEQYF. CDR3 bases: TGTGCCAGCAGCGTAGGAGGGTTCCCTAGGACCTACGAGCAGTACTTC.

This clonotype was seen many times. The V call is TRBV28, the J call TRBJ1-1; D unresolved. This CDR3 comprises 13 residues. The V end was cut by 6 bases, the J end by 1 base, with 9 bases between. CDR1 and CDR2 (germline): MDHEN, SYDVKM. CDR3 sequence: CASRADGNTEAFF. In DNA form, the CDR3 reads TGTGCCAGCAGGGCAGACGGGAACACTGAAGCTTTCTTT.

The V and J genes are TRBV10-3 and TRBJ2-1, with 11 bases fitting TRBD2. The germline CDR1 and CDR2 sequences are ENHRY and SYGVKD. The CDR3 is 15 residues long. The V and J ends lost 10 bases and 5 bases, in that order; junction bases with no gene match: 10. Here the CDR3 reads CATCPGTSGNNEQFF. CDR3 DNA: TGTGCCACCTGCCCCGGGACTAGCGGTAACAATGAGCAGTTCTTC.

This clonotype has only a few counts. The chain is built from TRBV27 and TRBJ2-6; D uncertain. Germline lookup yields CDR1 MNHEY and CDR2 SMNVEV (reference sequence). The V end lost 5 bases, the J end lost 0 bases, and 8 bases lay between the germline ends. CDR3 size: 15 residues. CDR3 DNA sequence: TGTGCCAGCAGTCTCATCCGCTCTGGGGCCAACGTCCTGACTTTC. Translation: CASSLIRSGANVLTF.

The J gene is TRBJ2-7, the V gene TRBV20-1; a weak D match, TRBD2 (6 bases). V was pared by 2 bases and J by 3 bases, with 11 bases between. The CDR3 totals 13 residues. The germline V gene encodes CDR1 DFQATT and CDR2 SNEGSKA (reference sequence). The CDR3 region is CSARRPDYYEQYF. As DNA, the CDR3 is TGCAGTGCTAGAAGGCCGGACTACTACGAGCAGTACTTC.

This clonotype appeared many times. The chain employs TRBV29-1 and TRBJ1-1; D ambiguous. The V end lost 5 bases, the J end lost 6 bases, and 7 bases lay between the germline ends. This CDR3 has 10 residues. CDR1 is SQVTM and CDR2 is ANQGSEA in the germline V gene. CDR3 sequence reads: CSVMGPEAFF. CDR3 nucleotides: TGCAGCGTTATGGGTCCTGAAGCTTTCTTT.